The 9 T cell receptor beta chains below all came from one sample that was sequenced in a study of early T cells in non-severe SARS-CoV-2 infection (dated by TCRdb to the early 2020s). The method behind the library was 5' RACE. The instrument was a NextSeq 500. TCRdb took the public reads, trimmed them with fastp at Q25, ran MiXCR for clone calling and kept in-frame beta chains. Identical CDR3 protein sequences are pooled into one entry, listed with their most common genes and DNA. The sample data list about 52,000 distinct CDR3 sequences, and approximately 8.4% of these were observed just once. About 4.2% of the sample goes to the ten largest clones. The sample consisted of whole blood. The receptor set was obtained from an adult who was a healthcare worker with PCR-confirmed SARS-CoV-2 infection or an uninfected control (not recorded which).

This clonotype turned up a few times. The gene calls are TRBV20-1 and TRBJ1-5; D ambiguous. Germline CDR1 is DFQATT and CDR2 is SNEGSKA (reference sequence). CDR3 length equals 12 residues. V gave up 5 bases and J gave up 6 bases, with 11 bases separating them. CDR3 region: CSAGGIFQPQHF. CDR3 DNA: TGCAGTGCTGGAGGGATCTTTCAGCCCCAGCATTTT.

This clonotype has only a few counts. The rearrangement uses TRBV6-2 or TRBV6-3 and TRBJ1-1, with a possible D match to TRBD1 (5 bases). The CDR3 covers 14 residues. V dropped 4 bases and J dropped 9 bases, with 18 bases sitting between them. Germline V gene lookup returns CDR1 MNHEY and CDR2 SVGEGT. The CDR3 protein is CASSSLGRGSKAFF. The CDR3 DNA sequence: TGTGCCAGCAGTTCACTCGGCCGGGGCTCCAAAGCTTTCTTT.

This clonotype was seen repeatedly, ten times or more. This chain links TRBV19 with TRBJ2-7; TRBD1 agrees at 7 bases. Germline trimming cut 6 bases from V and 5 bases from J; bases unmatched to any gene: 7. Germline CDR1 LNHDA, CDR2 SQIVND (reference sequence). The CDR3 has 13 residues. As DNA, the CDR3 is TGTGCCAGTAGCCAGACAGGGTGGAACGAGCAGTACTTC. Translation: CASSQTGWNEQYF.

The V and J genes are TRBV6-1 and TRBJ2-1; 10 bases are shared with TRBD2. The CDR3 sequence is 16 residues long. Germline V gene data show CDR1 as MNHNS and CDR2 as SASEGT. Trimming at V came to 8 bases and at J to 4 bases, leaving 11 bases not matched to a gene. CDR3 in DNA: TGTGCCAGCCATACAACTGTGACTAGCGGGTACAATGAGCAGTTCTTC. This codes for CASHTTVTSGYNEQFF.

The chain couples TRBV15 to TRBJ1-2, with D unclear. Trimming shortened V by 3 bases and J by 2 bases, and 10 bases separated the two germline ends. The CDR3 is 14 amino acids. Germline CDR1 LNHNV, CDR2 YYDKDF (reference sequence). CDR3 nucleotide sequence: TGTGCCACCAGCAGGGAACTTGGGAACTATGGCTACACCTTC. Protein sequence: CATSRELGNYGYTF.

V and J are TRBV4-1 and TRBJ2-3; D is perhaps TRBD2 (7 bases). V lost 1 base to trimming and J lost 6 bases, with 11 bases between them. This CDR3 has 14 amino acids. The germline V gene has CDR1 MGHRA and CDR2 YSYEKL. The CDR3 is CASSQAGRGDTQYF. For the CDR3, the DNA is TGCGCCAGCAGCCAAGCGGGGAGGGGGGATACGCAGTATTTT.

This clonotype was seen more than once but under ten times. The chain links TRBV4-1 to TRBJ2-1; 8 bases are a match to TRBD2. The CDR3 runs 16 residues. V lost 6 bases and J lost 8; bases outside the gene matches: 15. Germline assignment: CDR1 MGHRA and CDR2 YSYEKL. CDR3 sequence reads: CASSNELTGGPHEQFF. The CDR3 coding sequence is TGCGCCAGCAGTAATGAACTTACGGGAGGGCCGCATGAGCAGTTCTTC.

The chain links TRBV29-1 to TRBJ2-3, with D perhaps TRBD1 (6 bases). The germline V gene has CDR1 SQVTM and CDR2 ANQGSEA. CDR3 length: 15 residues. Between the trimmed V and J ends, which lost 4 bases and 2 bases, there was a span of 16 bases. This chain's CDR3 is CSVAVGQGSTDTQYF. Here the CDR3 DNA reads TGCAGCGTTGCGGTTGGGCAGGGGTCCACAGATACGCAGTATTTT.

This clonotype has more than one count but fewer than ten. CDR3 amino acids: CASSDSSYNSPLHF. Here the CDR3 DNA reads TGTGCCAGCAGTGACAGCTCCTATAATTCACCCCTCCACTTT. The chain uses TRBV25-1 and TRBJ1-6; D gene unclear. The CDR3 totals 14 residues. With 3 bases removed from V and 0 bases from J, the gap between germline ends came to 3 bases. CDR1 MGHDK and CDR2 SYGVNS come from the germline V gene.